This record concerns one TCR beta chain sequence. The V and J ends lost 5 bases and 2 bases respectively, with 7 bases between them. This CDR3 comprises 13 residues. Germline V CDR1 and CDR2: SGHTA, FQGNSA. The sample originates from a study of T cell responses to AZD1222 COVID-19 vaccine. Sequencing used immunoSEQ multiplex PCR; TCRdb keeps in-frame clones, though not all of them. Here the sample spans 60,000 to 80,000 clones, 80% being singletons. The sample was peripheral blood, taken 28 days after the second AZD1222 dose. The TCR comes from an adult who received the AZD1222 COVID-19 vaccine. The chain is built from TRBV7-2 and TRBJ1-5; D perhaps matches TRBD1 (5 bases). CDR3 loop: CASSRQRNQPQHF. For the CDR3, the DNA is TGTGCCAGCAGCCGACAGCGCAATCAGCCCCAGCATTTT.